This TCR beta chain was documented in a study of identical twins. Germline CDR1 reads SGHRS; CDR2 reads YFSETQ. The V end was cut by 0 bases, the J end by 1 base, with 7 bases between. This CDR3 region has 14 residues. MiXCR was run by TCRdb on the 5' RACE reads, yielding one entry per CDR3 protein. This repertoire shows roughly 500,000 distinct CDR3 sequences, roughly 21% found once; its top ten account for roughly 0.9%. Separately, the same data were catalogued under a study of T cells expressing NK-cell markers. From that report: Repertoires of TCR beta were obtained from T cells sorted as CD3+CD56+NKG2C+, CD3+CD56+NKG2C- and CD3+CD56-NKG2C+.

The receptor was isolated from a woman between 18 and 29 years old in good health. The J gene is TRBJ1-1, the V gene TRBV5-1; D remains unclear. What was sequenced was CD4+ T cells sorted from blood. CDR3 amino acids: CASSLDPRNTEAFF. CDR3 in DNA: TGCGCCAGCAGCTTGGACCCAAGGAACACTGAAGCTTTCTTT.